This TCR beta chain was sequenced during a study of OX40 agonist ivuxolimab in advanced cancers. Study-level background: Ivuxolimab, an antibody that agonizes OX40 (CD134), was administered to the patients. From about 23 to 85 years was the age range, with a mean of around 60 years, and approximately 80% were male. Hepatocellular carcinoma, melanoma, renal cell or head and neck cancer affected the dose-escalation patients. General observations from the study: Not determined was the antigen specificity of the expanded peripheral T cells.

Using immunoSEQ multiplex PCR, the repertoire was profiled, and TCRdb retains in-frame clones only, with some absent. The table lists about 91,000 clones, around 80% of them singletons. The CDR3 has 17 residues. The junction had 8 bases not matched to a gene; V was cut back by 1 base and J by 0 bases. Germline-derived CDR1 and CDR2 are KGHSH and LQKENI. Points on this clone: Its antigen remains unidentified.

The chain is built from TRBV18 and TRBJ1-2; 7 positions match TRBD1. The material sequenced was CD4+ or CD8+ T cells sorted from blood, taken in a trial of the OX40 agonist ivuxolimab. The receptor was isolated from an adult with an advanced solid tumor such as melanoma, head and neck, liver or kidney cancer. CDR3 DNA: TGTGCCAGCTCACCACAAACGGGACAGTCAACTAACTATGGCTACACCTTC. Translated: CASSPQTGQSTNYGYTF.